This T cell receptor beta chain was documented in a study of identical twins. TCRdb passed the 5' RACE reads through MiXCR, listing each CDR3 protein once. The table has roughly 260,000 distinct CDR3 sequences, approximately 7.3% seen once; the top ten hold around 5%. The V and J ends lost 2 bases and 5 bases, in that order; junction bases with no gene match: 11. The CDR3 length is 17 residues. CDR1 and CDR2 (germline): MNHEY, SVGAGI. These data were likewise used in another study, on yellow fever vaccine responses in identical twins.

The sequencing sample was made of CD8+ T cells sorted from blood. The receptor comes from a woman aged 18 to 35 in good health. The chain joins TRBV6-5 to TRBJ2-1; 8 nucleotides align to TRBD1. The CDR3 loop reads CASSYPIAGTGDNEQFF. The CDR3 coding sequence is TGTGCCAGCAGTTACCCCATTGCCGGGACAGGTGACAATGAGCAGTTCTTC.